In its sample, the clone carrying this T cell receptor (beta chain) was seen many times. This entry comes from a study of T-cell memory formation after mild COVID-19. MiXCR, applied by TCRdb to the 5' RACE reads, yields one record per CDR3 protein. This sample has roughly 350,000 distinct CDR3 sequences; 12% to 15% occur once, and the top ten carry 20% to 25%. CDR3 size: 11 residues. Germline V lookup: CDR1 SGHAT, CDR2 FQNNGV. V lost 5 bases to trimming and J lost 8 bases, with 6 bases between them. The genes are TRBV11-2 and TRBJ2-2; D is uncertain. This receptor was identified in a young man who had mild COVID-19 (a few samples of this study predate the infection). Cell type and time point are not known. The sequencing input was PBMCs or a T cell subset sorted from them (not recorded which). The CDR3 loop reads CASSAGGELFF. The CDR3 nucleotides read TGTGCCAGCAGCGCCGGAGGGGAGCTGTTTTTT.